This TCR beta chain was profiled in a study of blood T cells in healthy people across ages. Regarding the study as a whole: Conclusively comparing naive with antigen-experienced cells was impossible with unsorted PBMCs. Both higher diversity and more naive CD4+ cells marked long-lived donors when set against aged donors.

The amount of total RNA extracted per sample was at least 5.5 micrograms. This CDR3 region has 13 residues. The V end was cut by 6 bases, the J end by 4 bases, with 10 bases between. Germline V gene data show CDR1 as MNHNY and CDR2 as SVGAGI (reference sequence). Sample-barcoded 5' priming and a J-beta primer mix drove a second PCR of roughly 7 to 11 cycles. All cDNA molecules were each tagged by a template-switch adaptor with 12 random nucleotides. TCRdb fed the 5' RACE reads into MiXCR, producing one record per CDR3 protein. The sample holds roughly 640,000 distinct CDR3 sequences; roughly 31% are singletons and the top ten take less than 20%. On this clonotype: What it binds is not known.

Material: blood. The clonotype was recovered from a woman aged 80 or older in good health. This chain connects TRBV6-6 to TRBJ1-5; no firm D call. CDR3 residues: CASRRYDNQPQHF. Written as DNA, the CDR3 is TGTGCCAGCAGACGATATGATAATCAGCCCCAGCATTTT.